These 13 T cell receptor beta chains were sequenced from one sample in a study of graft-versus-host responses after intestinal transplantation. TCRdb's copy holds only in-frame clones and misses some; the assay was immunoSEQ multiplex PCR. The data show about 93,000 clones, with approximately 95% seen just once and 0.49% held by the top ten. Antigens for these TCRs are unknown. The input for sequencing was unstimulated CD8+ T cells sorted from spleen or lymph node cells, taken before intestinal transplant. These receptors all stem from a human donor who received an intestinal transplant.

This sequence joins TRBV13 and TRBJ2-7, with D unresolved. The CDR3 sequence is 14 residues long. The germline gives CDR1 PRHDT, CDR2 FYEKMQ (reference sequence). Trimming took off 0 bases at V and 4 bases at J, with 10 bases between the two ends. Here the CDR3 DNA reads TGTGCCAGCAGCTTAGGCCACCCCGGGTACGAGCAGTACTTC. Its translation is CASSLGHPGYEQYF.

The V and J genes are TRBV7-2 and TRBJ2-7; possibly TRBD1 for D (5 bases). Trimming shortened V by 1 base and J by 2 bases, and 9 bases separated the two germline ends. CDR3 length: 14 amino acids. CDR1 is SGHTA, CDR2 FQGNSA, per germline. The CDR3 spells CASSLVDRTYEQYF. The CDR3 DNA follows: TGTGCCAGCAGCTTAGTCGACAGAACCTACGAGCAGTACTTC. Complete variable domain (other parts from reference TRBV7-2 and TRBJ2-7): GAGVSQSPSNKVTEKGKDVELRCDPISGHTALYWYRQSLGQGLEFLIYFQGNSAPDKSGLPSDRFSAERTGGSVSTLTIQRTQQEDSAVYLCASSLVDRTYEQYFGPGTRLTVT.

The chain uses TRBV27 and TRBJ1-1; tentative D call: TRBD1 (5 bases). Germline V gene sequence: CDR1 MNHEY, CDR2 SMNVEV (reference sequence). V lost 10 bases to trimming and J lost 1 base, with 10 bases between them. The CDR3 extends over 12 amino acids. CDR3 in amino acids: CATRRGNTEAFF. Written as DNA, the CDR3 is TGTGCCACTCGGAGGGGGAACACTGAAGCTTTCTTT.

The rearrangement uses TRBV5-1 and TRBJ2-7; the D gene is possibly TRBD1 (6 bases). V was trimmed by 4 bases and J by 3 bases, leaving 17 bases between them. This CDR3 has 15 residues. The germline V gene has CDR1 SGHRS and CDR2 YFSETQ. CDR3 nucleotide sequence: TGCGCCAGCAGCACAGGGCCCGGGATCTTCTACGAGCAGTACTTC. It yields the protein CASSTGPGIFYEQYF.

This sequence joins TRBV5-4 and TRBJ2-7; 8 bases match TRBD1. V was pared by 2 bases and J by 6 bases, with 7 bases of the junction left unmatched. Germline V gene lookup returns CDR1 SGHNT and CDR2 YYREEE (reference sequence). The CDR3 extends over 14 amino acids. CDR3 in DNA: TGTGCCAGCAGCTTACGGACAGGGCGCCGCGAGCAGTACTTC. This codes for CASSLRTGRREQYF.

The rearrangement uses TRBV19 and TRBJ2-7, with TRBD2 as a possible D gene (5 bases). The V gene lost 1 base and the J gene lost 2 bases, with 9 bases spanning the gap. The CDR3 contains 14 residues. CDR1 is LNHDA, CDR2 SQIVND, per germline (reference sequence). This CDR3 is CASSIGSGPYEQYF. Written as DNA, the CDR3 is TGTGCCAGTAGTATAGGAAGCGGTCCCTACGAGCAGTACTTC.

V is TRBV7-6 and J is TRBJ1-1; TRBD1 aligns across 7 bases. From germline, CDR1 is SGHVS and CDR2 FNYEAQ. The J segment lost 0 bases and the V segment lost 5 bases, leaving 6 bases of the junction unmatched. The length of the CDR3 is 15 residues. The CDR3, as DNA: TGTGCCAGCAGCCCCCGACAGGGTATGAACACTGAAGCTTTCTTT. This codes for CASSPRQGMNTEAFF. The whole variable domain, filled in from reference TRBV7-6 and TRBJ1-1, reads GAGVSQSPRYKVTKRGQDVALRCDPISGHVSLYWYRQALGQGPEFLTYFNYEAQQDKSGLPNDRFSAERPEGSISTLTIQRTEQRDSAMYRCASSPRQGMNTEAFFGQGTRLTVV.

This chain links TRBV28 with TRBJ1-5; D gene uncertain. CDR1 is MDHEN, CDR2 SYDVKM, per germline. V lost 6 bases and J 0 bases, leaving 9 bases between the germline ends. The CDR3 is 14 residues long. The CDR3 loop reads CASRFGNSNQPQHF. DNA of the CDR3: TGTGCCAGCAGGTTTGGCAATAGCAATCAGCCCCAGCATTTT.

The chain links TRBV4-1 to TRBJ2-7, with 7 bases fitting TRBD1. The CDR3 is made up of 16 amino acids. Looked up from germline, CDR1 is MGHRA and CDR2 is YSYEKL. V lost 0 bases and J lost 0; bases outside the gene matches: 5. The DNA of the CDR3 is TGCGCCAGCAGCCAAGATTCCGGGACAGCCTCCTACGAGCAGTACTTC. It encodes CASSQDSGTASYEQYF.

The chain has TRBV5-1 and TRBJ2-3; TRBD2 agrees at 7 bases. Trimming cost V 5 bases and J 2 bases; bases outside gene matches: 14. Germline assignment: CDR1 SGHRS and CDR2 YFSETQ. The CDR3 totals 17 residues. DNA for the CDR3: TGCGCCAGCAGTACGTTGGGTGTGGCGGGGGTCACAGATACGCAGTATTTT. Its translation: CASSTLGVAGVTDTQYF.

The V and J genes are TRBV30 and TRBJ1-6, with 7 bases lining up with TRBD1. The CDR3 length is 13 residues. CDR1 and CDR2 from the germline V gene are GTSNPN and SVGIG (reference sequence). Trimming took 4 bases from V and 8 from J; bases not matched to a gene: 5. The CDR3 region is CAWNGQGDSPLHF. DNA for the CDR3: TGTGCCTGGAACGGGCAGGGGGATTCACCCCTCCACTTT.

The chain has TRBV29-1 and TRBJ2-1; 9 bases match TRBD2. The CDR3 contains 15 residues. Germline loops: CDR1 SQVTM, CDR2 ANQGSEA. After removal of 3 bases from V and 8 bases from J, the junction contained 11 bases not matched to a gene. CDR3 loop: CSVDGWVSGGDEQFF. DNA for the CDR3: TGCAGCGTTGACGGGTGGGTTAGCGGGGGCGATGAGCAGTTCTTC.

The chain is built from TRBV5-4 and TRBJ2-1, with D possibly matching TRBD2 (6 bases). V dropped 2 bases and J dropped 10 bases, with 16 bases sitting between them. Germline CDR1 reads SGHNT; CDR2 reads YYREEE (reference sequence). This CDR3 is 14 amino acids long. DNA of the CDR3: TGTGCCAGCAGCTTAGGGACTGCCCCTGGGGAGCAGTTCTTC. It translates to CASSLGTAPGEQFF.